This is a list of T cell receptor beta chains from one sample in a study of vaccination and CD4 T cells after COVID-19. The antigens for these receptors are not known. TCRdb analysed the PCR reads with MiXCR anew, one entry per CDR3 protein. In the table there are 7,500 to 10,000 distinct CDR3 sequences, about 32% of which are singletons. What was sequenced was CD4+ T cells from blood, cultured in vitro. The source is a human donor in good health. Each CDR3 is given with its conserved first and last residue. The D gene is left open where the match is weak. Size is omitted from some rows. Given values are once, few, many or a class for expanded clones.

TRBJ2-2,TRBV7-2,.,.,TGTGCCAGCAGCTTAGCGGGATCAGGGGTCGGGGAGCTGTTTTTT,CASSLAGSGVGELFF
TRBJ2-3,TRBV7-9,.,.,TGTGCCAGCAGCTCCTACGTTAGCACAGATACGCAGTATTTT,CASSSYVSTDTQYF
TRBJ1-1,TRBV7-6,.,.,TGTGCCAGCAGCTTAGTGAGAGGGATGAACACTGAAGCTTTCTTT,CASSLVRGMNTEAFF
TRBJ2-6,TRBV25-1,.,.,TGTGCCAGCAGTGTAACTGGGGCCAGCGTCCTGACTTTC,CASSVTGASVLTF
TRBJ1-1,TRBV10-3,.,few,TGTGCCATCAATGGAGCACCCGAGAACACTGAAGCTTTCTTT,CAINGAPENTEAFF
TRBJ2-7,TRBV7-2,.,few,TGTGCCAGCAGTTCCAGGAGCTCCTACGAGCAGTACTTC,CASSSRSSYEQYF
TRBJ2-3,TRBV6-2/TRBV6-3,.,few,TGTGCCAGCACCACCTTCGGGTGGGGGACAGATACGCAGTATTTT,CASTTFGWGTDTQYF
TRBJ2-7,TRBV5-4,TRBD2,once,TGTGCCAGCAGTATTCCGGTATCGGGACTAGCGGCCTACGAGCAGTACTTC,CASSIPVSGLAAYEQYF
TRBJ2-5,TRBV27,TRBD2,.,TGTGCCAGCAGATTAGCGGGAGGGGGTGGGGAGACCCAGTACTTC,CASRLAGGGGETQYF
TRBJ2-3,TRBV7-9,.,.,TGTGCCAGCAGCTCGCCTAGAGGAGCAGATACGCAGTATTTT,CASSSPRGADTQYF
TRBJ1-1,TRBV15,.,medium-sized,TGTGCCACCAGCAGGGACCTGATCCCTGAAGCTTTCTTT,CATSRDLIPEAFF
TRBJ2-7,TRBV7-2,TRBD2,few,TGTGCCAGCAGCTTTGGACTAGCGGGAGCCTACGAGCAGTACTTC,CASSFGLAGAYEQYF
TRBJ2-5,TRBV30,.,.,TGTGCCTGGACCGTTCGCAGGGCAGAGACCCAGTACTTC,CAWTVRRAETQYF
TRBJ2-7,TRBV5-4,.,.,TGTGCCAGCAGCTTGTCGGCCTCCTACGAGCAGTACTTC,CASSLSASYEQYF
TRBJ1-5,TRBV11-2,.,few,TGTGCCAGCAGCTCCGGACAGTTTAATCAGCCCCAGCATTTT,CASSSGQFNQPQHF
TRBJ1-3,TRBV7-9,.,.,TGTGCCAGCAGCTTGGCCACACGGGTGATAAACACCATATATTTT,CASSLATRVINTIYF
TRBJ2-5,TRBV29-1,.,.,TGCAGCGTTGAGCACGGCCAAGAGACCCAGTACTTC,CSVEHGQETQYF
TRBJ1-1,TRBV5-6,.,few,TGTGCCAGCAGCCAGAGGGCTGAAGCTTTCTTT,CASSQRAEAFF
TRBJ2-7,TRBV6-5,TRBD2,few,TGTGCCAGCAGTTACAATTCGGGTAGCGGGAGCGACGAGCAGTACTTC,CASSYNSGSGSDEQYF
TRBJ2-7,TRBV18,.,once,TGTGCCAGCTCAAGCTCCTCCTACGAGCAGTACTTC,CASSSSSYEQYF
TRBJ1-1,TRBV30,.,.,TGTGCCTGGAGGCCGATGGTCACTGAAGCTTTCTTT,CAWRPMVTEAFF
TRBJ2-3,TRBV7-3,.,.,TGTGCCAGCAGCCTAGTTGGGGCAGGGACCACAGATACGCAGTATTTT,CASSLVGAGTTDTQYF
TRBJ1-1,TRBV20-1,.,few,TGCAGTGCCACTACCTACAGTGCAGAAGCTTTCTTT,CSATTYSAEAFF
TRBJ2-5,TRBV29-1,TRBD1,.,TGCAGCACAGGGACAGGGAACGCCCAAGAGACCCAGTACTTC,CSTGTGNAQETQYF
TRBJ2-4,TRBV7-2,TRBD1,.,TGTGCCAGCAGCCCTAACAACAGGGGATTCCAATACTTC,CASSPNNRGFQYF
TRBJ1-5,TRBV6-1,TRBD1,few,TGTGCCAGCACCTGGACAGGGGATAGCAATCAGCCCCAGCATTTT,CASTWTGDSNQPQHF
TRBJ2-1,TRBV6-1,.,.,TGTGCCAGCAGTGTCGTGAGGGCGGGTGAGCAGTTCTTC,CASSVVRAGEQFF
TRBJ2-7,TRBV27,.,once,TGTGCCAGCAGCCCTATGCGATCCGGGAGAACAGATTCCTACGAGCAGTACTTC,CASSPMRSGRTDSYEQYF
TRBJ2-7,TRBV11-3,TRBD2,.,TGTGCCAGCAGCTCCCGGGCGGGAGATTCTTACGAGCAGTACTTC,CASSSRAGDSYEQYF
TRBJ2-5,TRBV6-5,TRBD1,.,TGTGCCAGCAGTTACTCCAGGGGGCAAGAGACCCAGTACTTC,CASSYSRGQETQYF
TRBJ1-1,TRBV7-2,.,.,TGTGCCACTGGTGACAGATTCACTGAAGCTTTCTTT,CATGDRFTEAFF
TRBJ2-3,TRBV24-1,.,few,TGTGCCACCAGTGACACCGCAGGGGGCACAGATACGCAGTATTTT,CATSDTAGGTDTQYF
TRBJ1-2,TRBV7-8,.,large,TGTGCCAGCAGCTTAGACAGGCTAGATGGCTACACCTTC,CASSLDRLDGYTF
TRBJ1-6,TRBV7-2,.,few,TGTGCCAGCAGCTTAGCGGCGCAGAGGAATTCACCCCTCCACTTT,CASSLAAQRNSPLHF
TRBJ1-1,TRBV5-1,TRBD1,once,TGCGCCAGCAGCCAAAGCCGGGACAGGAATTTGAACACTGAAGCTTTCTTT,CASSQSRDRNLNTEAFF
TRBJ1-6,TRBV6-2/TRBV6-3,TRBD1,large,TGTGCCAGCGGCCGGACAGGGAATTCACCCCTCCACTTT,CASGRTGNSPLHF
TRBJ2-3,TRBV4-2,TRBD2,.,TGTGCCAGCAGCCAAGCGAGCGGGAGGGGGGCAGATACGCAGTATTTT,CASSQASGRGADTQYF
TRBJ2-2,TRBV7-2,.,few,TGTGCCAGCAGCCAGGGGCCCGTCTCCCTCACCGGGGAGCTGTTTTTT,CASSQGPVSLTGELFF
TRBJ1-1,TRBV29-1,TRBD1,.,TGCAGCGTCACACAGGGGGCGAGCACTGAAGCTTTCTTT,CSVTQGASTEAFF
TRBJ1-2,TRBV6-2/TRBV6-3,.,medium-sized,TGTGCCAGCGGTCGCCGGGGAGACTATGGCTACACCTTC,CASGRRGDYGYTF
TRBJ2-5,TRBV28,TRBD1,.,TGTGCCAGCAGTACGGAAACAGGGGGCATGTGGGAGACCCAGTACTTC,CASSTETGGMWETQYF
TRBJ2-3,TRBV20-1,TRBD2,.,TGCAGTGCTAGAGTGTTGGCTAGCGGGATGGTGGATACGCAGTATTTT,CSARVLASGMVDTQYF
TRBJ2-7,TRBV11-3,.,few,TGTGCCAGCAGCTCGGGACCGAGCTCCTACGAGCAGTACTTC,CASSSGPSSYEQYF
TRBJ1-3,TRBV10-3,.,few,TGTGCCATCAGACCGCCCTCTGGAAACACCATATATTTT,CAIRPPSGNTIYF
TRBJ1-2,TRBV29-1,.,few,TGCAGCGTTTGGTACTATGGCTACACCTTC,CSVWYYGYTF
TRBJ2-5,TRBV11-2,.,few,TGTGCCAGCAGCCTAGTCGGAGGGACCCAGTACTTC,CASSLVGGTQYF
TRBJ2-5,TRBV19,.,.,TGTGCCAGTAGTATTATGGGGGAAGAGACCCAGTACTTC,CASSIMGEETQYF
TRBJ2-1,TRBV20-1,TRBD2,.,TGCAGTGCTCAACTAGCGGGAGAGCACCATAGACTCTTC,CSAQLAGEHHRLF
TRBJ1-5,TRBV5-1,.,.,TGCGCCAGCAGCTTACAGCCCGGTAATCAGCCCCAGCATTTT,CASSLQPGNQPQHF
TRBJ1-4,TRBV6-1,TRBD1,.,TGTGCCAGCAGTGGGGAGGGACAGGGTGGAGATTGGCTATATGAAAAACTGTTTTTT,CASSGEGQGGDWLYEKLFF
TRBJ1-2,TRBV5-4,.,.,TGTGCCAGCAGCTTTTTCAACACAGCCAACTATGGCTACACCTTC,CASSFFNTANYGYTF
TRBJ2-5,TRBV28,TRBD1,.,TGTGCCAGCAGTTTAACCGGGACAGGGGGCTTTGAGACCCAGTACTTC,CASSLTGTGGFETQYF
TRBJ2-6,TRBV7-9,.,few,TGTGCCAGCAGCTTAGACGAGAGCTCTGGGGCCAACGTCCTGACTTTC,CASSLDESSGANVLTF